This TCR beta chain was recovered during a study of cytomegalovirus exposure and HLA in healthy donors. 13 Jbeta primers and 60 Vbeta primers were used for the PCR. The table came from immunoSEQ multiplex PCR; TCRdb's copy has only in-frame clones and leaves some out. The table shows fewer than 70,000 clones, with around 70% occurring only once. The CDR3 has 14 amino acids. Overall study results and limits: Excluded: some indistinguishable V segments such as TRBV6-2 and TRBV6-3. Three chains linked to CMV were shown in vitro to be specific for CMV antigens.

Nominally healthy donors were sampled, though unrecorded immune exposures were likely. As to this clone: Antigen specificity is unknown.

This rearrangement joins TRBV1 to TRBJ2-5; TRBD2 reflects the table's D call only, with no check against the DNA. TRBV1 corresponds to a pseudogene. The sample was PBMCs. The source of this sequence is a woman under 40 in good health and CMV-seronegative. DNA of the CDR3: TGCGCCAGCAGCAGGCTAGCGGGGGAAGAGACCCAGTACTTC. It is translated as CASSRLAGEETQYF.